This T cell receptor beta chain derives from a study of blood T cell repertoires in COVID-19. Overall study context: Acute and convalescent COVID-19 specimens originated in the United States, Italy and Spain.

In the source study's methods: It was from reference gene primer amplification that nucleated cell counts were estimated. Profiled with immunoSEQ multiplex PCR; TCRdb holds only in-frame clones, not every one. V, J and clone size derive from that table, while D and trimming were established from the DNA sequence. The sample yields 150,000 to 160,000 clones, 70% to 90% seen once. Followed longitudinally, the Seattle patients had been enrolled during active infection. This clonotype was sampled from a man aged 60-69 years with COVID-19, enrolled during active disease. Sequencing used peripheral blood.

CDR3 in amino acids: CASSLDRGGPSNEKLFF. The DNA of the CDR3 is TGTGCCAGCAGCTTAGATCGAGGAGGACCGAGTAATGAAAAACTGTTTTTT. The chain is built from TRBV11-3 and TRBJ1-4; D remains unclear. The CDR3 runs to 17 residues. The V gene lost 0 bases and the J gene lost 4 bases, with 15 bases spanning the gap. CDR1 is SGHNT and CDR2 is YENEEA in the germline V gene.